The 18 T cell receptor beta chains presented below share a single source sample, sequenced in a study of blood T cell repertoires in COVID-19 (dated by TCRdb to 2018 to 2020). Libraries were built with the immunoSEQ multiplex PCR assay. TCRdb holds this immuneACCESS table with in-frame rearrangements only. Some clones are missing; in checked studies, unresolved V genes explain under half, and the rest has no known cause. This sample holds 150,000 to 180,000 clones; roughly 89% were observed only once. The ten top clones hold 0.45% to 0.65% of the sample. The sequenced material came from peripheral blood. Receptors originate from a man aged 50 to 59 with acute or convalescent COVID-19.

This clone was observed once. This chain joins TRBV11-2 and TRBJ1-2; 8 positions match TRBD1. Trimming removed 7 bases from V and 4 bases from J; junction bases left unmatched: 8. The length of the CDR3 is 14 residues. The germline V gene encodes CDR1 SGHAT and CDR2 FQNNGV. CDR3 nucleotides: TGTGCCAGCATGCAGGGGGCCGCGGCCTATGGCTACACCTTC. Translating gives CASMQGAAAYGYTF.

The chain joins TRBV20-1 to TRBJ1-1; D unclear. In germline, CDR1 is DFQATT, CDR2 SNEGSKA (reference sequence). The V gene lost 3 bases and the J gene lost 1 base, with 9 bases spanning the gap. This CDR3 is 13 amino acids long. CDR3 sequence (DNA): TGCAGTGCTAGTTATGTGGCGAACACTGAAGCTTTCTTT. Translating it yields CSASYVANTEAFF.

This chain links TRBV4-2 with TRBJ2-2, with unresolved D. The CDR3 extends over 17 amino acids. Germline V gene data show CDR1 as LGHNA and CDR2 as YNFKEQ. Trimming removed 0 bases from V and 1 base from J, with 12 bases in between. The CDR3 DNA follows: TGTGCCAGCAGCCAAGATCTCGGCGGAATGAACACCGGGGAGCTGTTTTTT. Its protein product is CASSQDLGGMNTGELFF.

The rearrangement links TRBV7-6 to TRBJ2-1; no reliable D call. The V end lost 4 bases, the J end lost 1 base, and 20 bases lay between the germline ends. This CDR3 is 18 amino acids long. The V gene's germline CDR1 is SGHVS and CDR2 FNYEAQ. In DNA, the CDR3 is TGTGCCAGCAGCTCCCACCCTCACTACCCGGAGTCCTACAATGAGCAGTTCTTC. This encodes CASSSHPHYPESYNEQFF.

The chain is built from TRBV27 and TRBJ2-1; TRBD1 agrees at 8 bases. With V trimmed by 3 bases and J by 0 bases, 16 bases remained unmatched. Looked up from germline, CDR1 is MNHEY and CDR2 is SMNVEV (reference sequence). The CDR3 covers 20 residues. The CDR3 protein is CASSLYSQGAYLSSYNEQFF. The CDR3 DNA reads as TGTGCCAGCAGTTTGTACTCCCAGGGGGCTTACTTGAGCTCCTACAATGAGCAGTTCTTC.

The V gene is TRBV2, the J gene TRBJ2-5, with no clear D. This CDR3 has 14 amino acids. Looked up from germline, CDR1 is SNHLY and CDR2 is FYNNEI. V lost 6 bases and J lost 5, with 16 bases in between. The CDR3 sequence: CASRVGAADETQYF. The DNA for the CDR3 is TGTGCCAGCAGAGTCGGAGCCGCAGATGAGACCCAGTACTTC.

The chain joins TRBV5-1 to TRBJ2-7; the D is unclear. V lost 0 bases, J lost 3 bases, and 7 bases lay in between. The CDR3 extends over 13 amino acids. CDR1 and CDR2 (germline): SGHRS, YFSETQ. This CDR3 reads CASSLGAGYEQYV. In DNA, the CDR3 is TGCGCCAGCAGCTTGGGGGCAGGCTACGAGCAGTACGTC.

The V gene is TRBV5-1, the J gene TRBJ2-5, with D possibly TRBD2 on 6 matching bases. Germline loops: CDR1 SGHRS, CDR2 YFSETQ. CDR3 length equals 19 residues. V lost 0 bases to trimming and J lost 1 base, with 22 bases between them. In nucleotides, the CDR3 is TGCGCCAGCAGCTTGGCCTTCGAAAGGGACTCTCGGGCCCAAGAGACCCAGTACTTC. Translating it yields CASSLAFERDSRAQETQYF.

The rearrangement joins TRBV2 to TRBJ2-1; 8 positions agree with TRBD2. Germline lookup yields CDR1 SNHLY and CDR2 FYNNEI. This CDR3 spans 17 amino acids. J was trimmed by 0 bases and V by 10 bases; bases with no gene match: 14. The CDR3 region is CAIRGAGGKSSYNEQFF. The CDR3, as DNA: TGTGCCATCCGAGGCGCGGGAGGTAAAAGCTCCTACAATGAGCAGTTCTTC. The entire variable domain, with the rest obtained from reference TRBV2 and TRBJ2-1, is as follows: EPEVTQTPSHQVTQMGQEVILRCVPISNHLYFYWYRQILGQKVEFLVSFYNNEISEKSEIFDDQFSVERPDGSNFTLKIRSTKLEDSAMYFCAIRGAGGKSSYNEQFFGPGTRLTVL.

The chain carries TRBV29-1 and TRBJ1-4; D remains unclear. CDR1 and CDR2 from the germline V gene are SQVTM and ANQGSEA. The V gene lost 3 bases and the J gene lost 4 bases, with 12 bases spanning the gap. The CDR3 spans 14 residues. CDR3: CSVDGGYGNEKLFF. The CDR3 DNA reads TGCAGCGTTGATGGAGGGTACGGTAATGAAAAACTGTTTTTT.

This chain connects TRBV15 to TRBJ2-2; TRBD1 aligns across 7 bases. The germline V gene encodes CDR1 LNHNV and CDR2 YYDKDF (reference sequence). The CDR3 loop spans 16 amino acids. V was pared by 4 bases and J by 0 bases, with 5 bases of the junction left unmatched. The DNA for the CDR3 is TGTGCCACCAGCAAGTTGGACAGGACGAACACCGGGGAGCTGTTTTTT. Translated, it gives CATSKLDRTNTGELFF.

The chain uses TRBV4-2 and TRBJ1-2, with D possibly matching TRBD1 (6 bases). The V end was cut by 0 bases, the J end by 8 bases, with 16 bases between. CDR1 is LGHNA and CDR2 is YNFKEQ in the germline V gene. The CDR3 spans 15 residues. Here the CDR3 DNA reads TGTGCCAGCAGCCAAGAGGGTGGGGGCAAGTGGGGCTACACCTTC. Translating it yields CASSQEGGGKWGYTF.

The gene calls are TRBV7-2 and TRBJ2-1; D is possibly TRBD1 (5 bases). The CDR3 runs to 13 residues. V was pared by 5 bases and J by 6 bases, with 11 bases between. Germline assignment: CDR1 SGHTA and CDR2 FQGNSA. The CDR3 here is CASSLHRSNEQFF. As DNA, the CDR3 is TGTGCCAGCAGCCTTCACAGGTCCAATGAGCAGTTCTTC.

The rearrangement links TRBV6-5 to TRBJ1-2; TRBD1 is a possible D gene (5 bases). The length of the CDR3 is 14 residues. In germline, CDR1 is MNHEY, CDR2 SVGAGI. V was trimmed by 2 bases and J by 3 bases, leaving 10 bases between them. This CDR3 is CASSYARDYYGYTF. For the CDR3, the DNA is TGTGCCAGCAGTTACGCTAGGGACTACTATGGCTACACCTTC.

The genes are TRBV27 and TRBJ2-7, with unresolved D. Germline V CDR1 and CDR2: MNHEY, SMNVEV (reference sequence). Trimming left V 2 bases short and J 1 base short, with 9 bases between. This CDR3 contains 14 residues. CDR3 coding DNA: TGTGCCAGCAGTTTACGAGCCCCATCCTACGAGCAGTACTTC. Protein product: CASSLRAPSYEQYF.

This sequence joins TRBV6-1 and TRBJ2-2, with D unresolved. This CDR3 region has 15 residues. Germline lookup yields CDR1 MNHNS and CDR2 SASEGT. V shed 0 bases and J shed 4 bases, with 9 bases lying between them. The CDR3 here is CASSEAPLPTGELFF. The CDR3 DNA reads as TGTGCCAGCAGTGAAGCCCCCCTACCCACCGGGGAGCTGTTTTTT.

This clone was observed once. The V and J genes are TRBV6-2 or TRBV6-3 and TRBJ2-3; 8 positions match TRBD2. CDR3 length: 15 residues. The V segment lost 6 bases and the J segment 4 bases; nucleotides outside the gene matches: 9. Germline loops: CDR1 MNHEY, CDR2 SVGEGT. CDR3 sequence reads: CASSFLAGRADTQYF. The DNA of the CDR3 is TGTGCCAGCAGCTTTTTAGCGGGAAGGGCAGATACGCAGTATTTT.

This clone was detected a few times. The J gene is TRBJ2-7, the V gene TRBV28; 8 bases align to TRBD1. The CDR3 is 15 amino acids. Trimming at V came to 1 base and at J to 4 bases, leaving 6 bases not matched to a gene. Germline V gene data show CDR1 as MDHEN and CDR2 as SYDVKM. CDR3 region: CASSLLLRGLYEQYF. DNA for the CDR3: TGTGCCAGCAGTTTATTGCTCAGGGGGCTATACGAGCAGTACTTC.